A selection of T cell receptor beta chains follows, all from one sample in a study of blood T cell repertoires in COVID-19. Libraries were prepared by immunoSEQ multiplex PCR; TCRdb keeps only in-frame clonotypes and omits some of them. The profile covers 130,000 to 150,000 clones, with 84% appearing a single time and approximately 5% taken by the ten largest. Sequencing input: peripheral blood. The receptors were sampled from a human donor in a cohort sampled during active COVID-19. Both conserved end residues are part of each CDR3.

v_gene	len	j_gene	CDR3aa
TRBV5-4	11	TRBJ1-3	CASSTTNTIYF
TRBV11-2	17	TRBJ1-5	CASSLGGGRDESQPQHF
TRBV27	17	TRBJ2-1	CASSLRTGPRVGNEQFF
TRBV5-6	12	TRBJ2-3	CASSGQTDTQYF
TRBV6-5	12	TRBJ2-4	CASSLRGDIQYF
TRBV28	14	TRBJ1-5	CASSFETGRQPQHF
TRBV5-6	16	TRBJ1-3	CASSLGRWASGNTIYF
TRBV29-1	12	TRBJ1-1	CSVTWTNTEAFF
TRBV24-1	15	TRBJ2-2	CATSDHRGRSGELFF
TRBV28	16	TRBJ2-3	CASSSTRGGRTDTQYF
TRBV19	16	TRBJ1-3	CASDGRTRGSGNTIYF
TRBV30	13	TRBJ1-2	CAWRAEQLYGYTF
TRBV28	16	TRBJ1-5	CASSFEASQLHQPQHF
TRBV4-2	15	TRBJ1-5	CASSPLDRDNQPQHF
TRBV11-3	13	TRBJ1-1	CASSITLNTEAFF
TRBV7-7	18	TRBJ2-3	CASSLPPGTGDKTDTQYF
TRBV2	13	TRBJ1-5	CASSIPGDQPQHF
TRBV5-4	15	TRBJ1-6	CASSLGQGIDSPLHF
TRBV30	13	TRBJ2-2	CAWRGGGAGELFF
TRBV5-6	15	TRBJ1-4	CASSLTQGGGEKLFF
TRBV4-2	15	TRBJ2-3	CASSQRLAATDTQYF
TRBV5-1	14	TRBJ1-3	CASSLVGGWDTIYF
TRBV11-3	14	TRBJ2-2	CASKEGSNTGELFF
TRBV6-5	16	TRBJ2-7	CASSYHQAGGSYEQYF
TRBV3-1/TRBV3-2	14	TRBJ1-6	CASSQGTGVSPLHF
TRBV4-2	16	TRBJ2-1	CASSPEGLSSYNEQFF
TRBV3-1/TRBV3-2	13	TRBJ1-5	CASSSSGNQPQHF
TRBV6-5	15	TRBJ2-3	CASKLAAADTDTQYF